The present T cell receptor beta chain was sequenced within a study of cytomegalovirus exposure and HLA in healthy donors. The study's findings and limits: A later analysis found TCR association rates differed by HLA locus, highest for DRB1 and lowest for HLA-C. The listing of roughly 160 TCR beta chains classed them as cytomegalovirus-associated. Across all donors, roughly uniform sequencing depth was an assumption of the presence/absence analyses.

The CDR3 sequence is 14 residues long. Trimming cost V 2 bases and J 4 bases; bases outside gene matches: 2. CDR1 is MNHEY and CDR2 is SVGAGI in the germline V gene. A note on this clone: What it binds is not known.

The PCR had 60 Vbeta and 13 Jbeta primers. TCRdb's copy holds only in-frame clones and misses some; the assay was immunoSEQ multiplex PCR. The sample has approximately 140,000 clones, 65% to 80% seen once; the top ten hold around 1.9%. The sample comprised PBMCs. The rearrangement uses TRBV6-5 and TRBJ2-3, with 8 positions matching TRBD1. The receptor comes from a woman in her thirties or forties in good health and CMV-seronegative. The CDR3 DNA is TGTGCCAGCAGTTACGGGGACAGGTCAGATACGCAGTATTTT. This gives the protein CASSYGDRSDTQYF.